The 19 T cell receptor beta chains below all came from one sample that was sequenced in a study of shared clonotypes between healthy human individuals (dated by TCRdb to about 2020). Library prep was done by the immunoSEQ multiplex PCR assay. Held by TCRdb, this immuneACCESS table contains in-frame sequences only and omits some clones. Under half of the omission traces to an unresolved V gene where checked; the cause of the rest is unknown. This sample comprises fewer than 2.5 million clones, 93% of them detected only once. The top ten clonotypes cover approximately 0.36% of the sample. Specimen: naive CD4+ T cells from PBMCs. Read against the paper, the sample's cell subset or site label means: CD45RA+ positively selected. Receptor source: a man aged 18 to 30 in good health. Some clones in this sample may be carry-over from other donors' samples.

In nucleotides, the CDR3 is TGCGCCAGCAGCCAAGGAAGGACAGGGGACAGCACAGATACGCAGTATTTT. Amino acid sequence: CASSQGRTGDSTDTQYF. The V and J genes are TRBV4-3 and TRBJ2-3, with 9 bases matching TRBD1. Looked up from germline, CDR1 is LGHNA and CDR2 is YSLEER. This CDR3 spans 17 amino acids. The junction had 5 bases not matched to a gene; V was cut back by 1 base and J by 0 bases.

This chain joins TRBV11-2 and TRBJ1-2; TRBD1 agrees at 7 bases. This CDR3 comprises 14 residues. CDR1 and CDR2 (germline): SGHAT, FQNNGV. V lost 4 bases, J lost 7 bases, and 9 bases stayed unmatched. CDR3 DNA sequence: TGTGCCAGCAGCTCATTGACAGGGTCGGGTGGCTACACCTTC. It is translated as CASSSLTGSGGYTF.

The chain joins TRBV27 to TRBJ2-2; TRBD1 matches at 12 bases. This CDR3 comprises 15 residues. Germline V gene data show CDR1 as MNHEY and CDR2 as SMNVEV (reference sequence). V dropped 3 bases and J dropped 6; count of bases not matched to a gene: 2. The CDR3 DNA sequence: TGTGCCAGCAGTTTGAGGGACAGGGGGCCCGGGGAGCTGTTTTTT. Its protein product is CASSLRDRGPGELFF.

The chain has TRBV28 and TRBJ2-7; TRBD2 aligns across 9 bases. The CDR3 loop spans 16 amino acids. CDR1 MDHEN and CDR2 SYDVKM come from the germline V gene. V shed 2 bases and J 1 base; nucleotides not matched to a gene: 6. The CDR3, as DNA: TGTGCCAGCAGTTTAGGCGGGAGGGTAAGGTCCTACGAGCAGTACTTC. Its translation is CASSLGGRVRSYEQYF.

This rearrangement joins TRBV29-1 to TRBJ2-1, with D tentatively TRBD2 (5 bases). From germline, CDR1 is SQVTM and CDR2 ANQGSEA. The CDR3 covers 15 residues. Between the trimmed V and J ends, which lost 4 bases and 4 bases, there was a span of 17 bases. As DNA, the CDR3 is TGCAGCGTTGGTCCGGCCAGGAGGAGGTACAATGAGCAGTTCTTC. Amino acids: CSVGPARRRYNEQFF.

The V and J genes are TRBV6-1 and TRBJ1-2, with a possible D match to TRBD1 (6 bases). Trimming stripped 6 bases from V and 8 bases from J, with 16 bases between. The CDR3 totals 13 residues. Germline lookup yields CDR1 MNHNS and CDR2 SASEGT. The CDR3 is CASSRTALEGYTF. The CDR3 DNA is TGTGCCAGCAGCCGGACAGCCTTGGAGGGCTACACCTTC.

DNA for the CDR3: TGTGCCAGCAGCATGACAGGGGGCCCATACAATGAGCAGTTCTTC. Translation: CASSMTGGPYNEQFF. The V call is TRBV5-6, the J call TRBJ2-1, with 10 bases that match TRBD1. Germline V CDR1 and CDR2: SGHDT, YYEEEE. This CDR3 comprises 15 residues. Losses at the gene ends were 4 bases for V and 4 bases for J; bases not matched to a gene: 5.

The chain joins TRBV28 to TRBJ2-3; 11 bases are shared with TRBD1. The CDR3 is made up of 14 amino acids. The junction had 1 base not matched to a gene; V was cut back by 5 bases and J by 3 bases. The V gene's germline CDR1 is MDHEN and CDR2 SYDVKM. The CDR3 DNA follows: TGTGCCAGCAGTAGGGACAGGGGGACAGATACGCAGTATTTT. This sequence encodes CASSRDRGTDTQYF.

Of note for this clone: This same CDR3 is encoded by further DNA sequences in the sample. V gene TRBV19 combines with J gene TRBJ1-1; TRBD1 might be the D (6 bases). The V gene's germline CDR1 is LNHDA and CDR2 SQIVND (reference sequence). Trimming took 3 bases from V and 2 from J, leaving 10 bases between them. CDR3 size: 14 residues. In DNA form, the CDR3 reads TGTGCCAGTAGTATCATAGGGGGTAACACTGAAGCTTTCTTT. This encodes CASSIIGGNTEAFF.

V and J are TRBV28 and TRBJ2-3; D is unresolved. CDR3 length: 10 amino acids. With 5 bases removed from V and 9 bases from J, the gap between germline ends came to 6 bases. Germline-derived CDR1 and CDR2 are MDHEN and SYDVKM. The CDR3 DNA sequence: TGTGCCAGCAGTACAGTCACGCAGTATTTT. Translated: CASSTVTQYF. The whole variable domain, remainder taken from reference TRBV28 and TRBJ2-3, is DVKVTQSSRYLVKRTGEKVFLECVQDMDHENMFWYRQDPGLGLRLIYFSYDVKMKEKGDIPEGYSVSREKKERFSLILESASTNQTSMYLCASSTVTQYFGPGTRLTVL.

This sequence joins TRBV7-2 and TRBJ2-5; 11 positions match TRBD1. Germline CDR1 is SGHTA and CDR2 is FQGNSA. V gave up 5 bases and J gave up 5 bases; unmatched junction bases: 16. The CDR3 consists of 18 residues. The CDR3, as DNA: TGTGCCAGCAGCCCAATTAAAACCGGGACAGGGGGGTGGGAGACCCAGTACTTC. It yields the protein CASSPIKTGTGGWETQYF.

The CDR3 region has the DNA TGCGCCAGCAGCCCCCAGGGGTCCCCGAACACCGGGGAGCTGTTTTTT. This encodes CASSPQGSPNTGELFF. The gene calls are TRBV5-1 and TRBJ2-2; D is perhaps TRBD1 (6 bases). V lost 4 bases and J lost 0, with 13 bases in between. There are 16 residues in the CDR3. Germline-derived CDR1 and CDR2 are SGHRS and YFSETQ.

Turning to this clone: The sample holds other DNA sequences that translate to the same CDR3. The chain links TRBV5-6 to TRBJ2-5; the D is unclear. The germline gives CDR1 SGHDT, CDR2 YYEEEE. CDR3 length: 12 amino acids. The ends were cut back, 0 bases at V and 3 bases at J, with 3 bases in the middle. CDR3 sequence (DNA): TGTGCCAGCAGCTTGGGTGAAGAGACCCAGTACTTC. The encoded protein is CASSLGEETQYF.

The CDR3 DNA is TGTGCCAGCAGCTTGGCCAGGACCATGAACACTGAAGCTTTCTTT. Protein sequence: CASSLARTMNTEAFF. The chain recombines TRBV5-6 with TRBJ1-1, with D unclear. With 0 bases removed from V and 0 bases from J, the gap between germline ends came to 9 bases. This CDR3 comprises 15 residues. Germline CDR1 and CDR2: SGHDT and YYEEEE. Variable domain in full (rest from reference TRBV5-6 and TRBJ1-1): DAGVTQSPTHLIKTRGQQVTLRCSPKSGHDTVSWYQQALGQGPQFIFQYYEEEERQRGNFPDRFSGHQFPNYSSELNVNALLLGDSALYLCASSLARTMNTEAFFGQGTRLTVV.

This rearrangement joins TRBV29-1 to TRBJ2-1; 7 nucleotides match TRBD1. CDR1 SQVTM and CDR2 ANQGSEA come from the germline V gene. The V and J ends lost 3 bases and 0 bases, in that order; junction bases with no gene match: 8. CDR3 size: 16 residues. The CDR3 coding sequence is TGCAGCGTTGACAACAGGGGCCCGAGCTCCTACAATGAGCAGTTCTTC. The encoded protein is CSVDNRGPSSYNEQFF.

The chain employs TRBV7-9 and TRBJ2-3; no clear D. Germline lookup yields CDR1 SEHNR and CDR2 FQNEAQ (reference sequence). This CDR3 contains 15 residues. V was pared by 2 bases and J by 5 bases, with 14 bases between. The CDR3 DNA is TGTGCCAGCAGCTTATCTAACTTCCGCGAAGATACGCAGTATTTT. This gives the protein CASSLSNFREDTQYF.

V gene TRBV2 combines with J gene TRBJ1-2; TRBD1 matches 7 bases. The germline V gene has CDR1 SNHLY and CDR2 FYNNEI. V shed 7 bases, J shed 8 bases, and the junction held 16 bases outside the gene matches. This CDR3 contains 15 residues. DNA for the CDR3: TGTGCCAGCACCATTCTCGAACAGGGGATACGGGGCTACACCTTC. Protein product: CASTILEQGIRGYTF.

This clone appeared once. The CDR3 sequence is CASSFHTGQDTDTQYF. CDR3 in DNA: TGTGCCAGCAGCTTTCACACGGGACAGGATACAGATACGCAGTATTTT. The gene calls are TRBV5-4 and TRBJ2-3; 8 bases align to TRBD1. V lost 2 bases, J lost 3 bases, and 8 bases stayed unmatched. The CDR3 length is 16 residues. The V gene's germline CDR1 is SGHNT and CDR2 YYREEE (reference sequence).

The gene calls are TRBV9 and TRBJ2-2, with D perhaps TRBD2 (5 bases). CDR1 and CDR2 (germline): SGDLS, YYNGEE. Trimming removed 3 bases at V and 2 bases at J, with 17 bases between. The CDR3 has 17 residues. The CDR3 region is CASSAQASGVNTGELFF. In nucleotides, the CDR3 is TGTGCCAGCAGCGCCCAGGCATCCGGGGTCAACACCGGGGAGCTGTTTTTT.